The T cell receptor beta chain under discussion was sequenced for a study of T cell responses to AZD1222 COVID-19 vaccine. Study findings and constraints: Most donors were white British and more were female, and clonal diversity was possibly underestimated. Two AZD1222 doses significantly raised spike-specific TCR breadth and depth over controls.

CDR3 size: 13 residues. Germline V lookup: CDR1 SQVTM, CDR2 ANQGSEA. V lost 6 bases and J lost 2; bases outside the gene matches: 6. Method: immunoSEQ multiplex PCR; TCRdb's copy keeps in-frame clones and lacks some. The table lists fewer than 130,000 clones, 70% to 90% of them singletons. This clone was seen just once. The antigen remains undetermined. The J gene is TRBJ1-1, the V gene TRBV29-1, with 7 bases matching TRBD1. The material was peripheral blood, obtained on day 0 of AZD1222 vaccination. The receptor was derived from an adult in good health. The CDR3 region is CSVDDRANTEAFF. The CDR3 DNA sequence: TGCAGCGTGGATGACAGGGCTAACACTGAAGCTTTCTTT.